This is a list of T cell receptor beta chains from one sample in a study of T cell changes during pregnancy in multiple sclerosis. Profiling relied on immunoSEQ multiplex PCR, and the TCRdb table lists in-frame clones only, not all of them. The sample consists of tens of thousands of clones, just under 95% of them appearing once. Sample: CD4+ T cells from peripheral blood mononuclear cells, taken in the third trimester of pregnancy. These receptors were taken from a female donor with multiple sclerosis, enrolled in a pregnancy study. Each CDR3 is given with its conserved first and last residue. Each record gives: D gene, J gene, V gene, CDR3 protein. The D gene is left open where the match is weak.

D gene: -
J gene: TRBJ1-6
V gene: TRBV25-1
CDR3 protein: CASSESAGFNSPLHF

D gene: -
J gene: TRBJ2-2
V gene: TRBV6-1
CDR3 protein: CASSGVTGELFF

D gene: TRBD1
J gene: TRBJ1-1
V gene: TRBV10-3
CDR3 protein: CAIRRQGEAFF

D gene: TRBD2
J gene: TRBJ2-5
V gene: TRBV5-1
CDR3 protein: CASSLAEGRAETQYF

D gene: -
J gene: TRBJ2-5
V gene: TRBV5-1
CDR3 protein: CASSLEVRETQYF

D gene: -
J gene: TRBJ2-5
V gene: TRBV15
CDR3 protein: CATSYGEGRQETQYF

D gene: -
J gene: TRBJ2-5
V gene: TRBV11-3
CDR3 protein: CASSPLGGGPRETQYF

D gene: TRBD1
J gene: TRBJ2-3
V gene: TRBV7-2
CDR3 protein: CASSRQGSDTQYF

D gene: -
J gene: TRBJ2-1
V gene: TRBV19
CDR3 protein: CASSSGVGEQFF

D gene: -
J gene: TRBJ1-5
V gene: TRBV5-1
CDR3 protein: CASSLVGGTNQPQHF

D gene: -
J gene: TRBJ2-7
V gene: TRBV11-2
CDR3 protein: CAARAGPTYEQYF

D gene: -
J gene: TRBJ2-1
V gene: TRBV19
CDR3 protein: CASSIALSYNEQFF

D gene: -
J gene: TRBJ2-7
V gene: TRBV30
CDR3 protein: CAWSVGVGEQYF

D gene: -
J gene: -
V gene: TRBV4-1
CDR3 protein: CASSKRTRDSQVGEQYF

D gene: TRBD1
J gene: TRBJ1-1
V gene: TRBV6-6
CDR3 protein: CASSRTMTGNAEAFF

D gene: TRBD1
J gene: TRBJ1-5
V gene: TRBV19
CDR3 protein: CASTPGTGGYQPQHF

D gene: -
J gene: TRBJ2-5
V gene: TRBV18
CDR3 protein: CASSLKAGGETQYF

D gene: -
J gene: TRBJ1-2
V gene: TRBV11-2
CDR3 protein: CARAHPPYGYTF

D gene: TRBD2
J gene: TRBJ2-3
V gene: TRBV9
CDR3 protein: CASSALAGGGGTDTQYF

D gene: -
J gene: TRBJ1-1
V gene: TRBV4-3
CDR3 protein: CASSLLPQENTEAFF